This entry lists 28 T cell receptor beta chains sequenced from one sample in a study of graft-versus-host responses after intestinal transplantation. Sequencing used immunoSEQ multiplex PCR; TCRdb keeps in-frame clones, though not all of them. This sample has roughly 51,000 clones, with more than 80% found just once. These receptors lack a known antigen. Material: unstimulated CD4+ T cells sorted from spleen or lymph node cells, obtained before transplant. The receptors shown here come from a human donor who was the organ donor for an intestinal transplant.

The V and J genes are TRBV5-1 and TRBJ1-5; no reliable D call. The germline CDR1 and CDR2 sequences are SGHRS and YFSETQ. The length of the CDR3 is 15 residues. The germline V and J ends were trimmed by 5 bases and 1 base, with 13 bases remaining between them. CDR3 in amino acids: CASRVGGESNQPQHF. DNA for the CDR3: TGCGCCAGCAGGGTTGGCGGGGAAAGCAATCAGCCCCAGCATTTT. The full variable domain, rest sourced from reference TRBV5-1 and TRBJ1-5, is KAGVTQTPRYLIKTRGQQVTLSCSPISGHRSVSWYQQTPGQGLQFLFEYFSETQRNKGNFPGRFSGRQFSNSRSEMNVSTLELGDSALYLCASRVGGESNQPQHFGDGTRLSIL.

V gene TRBV5-1 combines with J gene TRBJ1-4; D may be TRBD1 (6 bases). V was clipped by 4 bases and J by 3 bases, with 13 bases between them. CDR1 is SGHRS, CDR2 YFSETQ, per germline. There are 15 residues in the CDR3. CDR3 protein: CASSPAGAPNEKLFF. For the CDR3, the DNA is TGCGCCAGCAGCCCAGCGGGGGCACCTAATGAAAAACTGTTTTTT.

The chain combines TRBV28 with TRBJ2-2, with a possible D match to TRBD2 (5 bases). Trimming cost V 2 bases and J 5 bases, with 9 bases left between them. The CDR3 spans 14 residues. The germline V gene has CDR1 MDHEN and CDR2 SYDVKM. The CDR3 loop reads CASSLRRRTGELFF. The CDR3 region has the DNA TGTGCCAGCAGTTTAAGGAGGCGGACCGGGGAGCTGTTTTTT. The full variable domain, in which reference TRBV28 and TRBJ2-2 provide the parts outside the CDR3, is DVKVTQSSRYLVKRTGEKVFLECVQDMDHENMFWYRQDPGLGLRLIYFSYDVKMKEKGDIPEGYSVSREKKERFSLILESASTNQTSMYLCASSLRRRTGELFFGEGSRLTVL.

The chain combines TRBV7-9 with TRBJ2-5, with unresolved D. Trimming took off 3 bases at V and 5 bases at J, with 4 bases between the two ends. This CDR3 comprises 11 residues. Germline CDR1 and CDR2: SEHNR and FQNEAQ (reference sequence). CDR3 residues: CASSFSETQYF. For the CDR3, the DNA is TGTGCCAGCAGCTTCTCTGAGACCCAGTACTTC.

This clone occurred a few times. The V gene is TRBV5-6, the J gene TRBJ2-7; the match to TRBD1 covers 8 bases. The CDR3 contains 15 residues. Trimming at V came to 1 base and at J to 5 bases, leaving 8 bases not matched to a gene. Germline CDR1 and CDR2: SGHDT and YYEEEE. CDR3 amino acids: CASSLYATGVNEQYF. CDR3 in DNA: TGTGCCAGCAGCTTGTACGCGACAGGGGTCAACGAGCAGTACTTC.

V is TRBV2 and J is TRBJ2-1; TRBD2 aligns across 10 bases. V trimming: 6 bases; J trimming: 6 bases; junction bases outside the gene matches: 8. Germline loops: CDR1 SNHLY, CDR2 FYNNEI. The CDR3 extends over 15 amino acids. The CDR3 here is CASRQSSGSANEQFF. CDR3 nucleotide sequence: TGTGCCAGCAGACAATCTAGCGGGAGTGCCAATGAGCAGTTCTTC.

This chain joins TRBV14 and TRBJ1-2; D is ambiguous. The V end lost 0 bases, the J end lost 4 bases, and 18 bases lay between the germline ends. Germline CDR1 and CDR2: SGHDN and FVKESK. The CDR3 covers 17 residues. The CDR3 coding sequence is TGTGCCAGCAGCCAAGATCCCGGGATAGACCGCACCTATGGCTACACCTTC. Residues: CASSQDPGIDRTYGYTF.

This clone showed up just once. The gene calls are TRBV28 and TRBJ1-1; D possibly corresponds to TRBD1 (5 bases). Per the germline V gene, CDR1 is MDHEN and CDR2 is SYDVKM. The CDR3 length is 15 residues. V was pared by 5 bases and J by 1 base, with 14 bases between. The CDR3 is CASSPGGHPNTEAFF. The CDR3 DNA follows: TGTGCCAGCAGTCCCGGCGGACACCCGAACACTGAAGCTTTCTTT.

The V gene is TRBV18, the J gene TRBJ2-1, with 11 bases identical to TRBD2. CDR1 is KGHSH and CDR2 is LQKENI in the germline V gene. With V trimmed by 3 bases and J by 7 bases, 8 bases remained unmatched. The CDR3 loop spans 16 amino acids. The CDR3, as DNA: TGTGCCAGCTCACCGGGAGGGACTAGCGGTGTGAATGAGCAGTTCTTC. Translated, it gives CASSPGGTSGVNEQFF.

J is TRBJ1-4 and V is TRBV14, with D possibly TRBD1 on 5 matching bases. Trimming cost V 1 base and J 1 base, with 7 bases left between them. The CDR3 has 15 amino acids. CDR1 and CDR2 (germline): SGHDN, FVKESK. The CDR3 reads CASSQVGGTNEKLFF. DNA of the CDR3: TGTGCCAGCAGCCAAGTCGGGGGAACTAATGAAAAACTGTTTTTT.

As for this clone: Other DNA sequences of this sample code for an identical CDR3. The chain carries TRBV7-2 and TRBJ1-3, with TRBD1 as a possible D gene (6 bases). The CDR3 has 16 amino acids. V was pared by 2 bases and J by 7 bases, with 18 bases between. The germline CDR1 and CDR2 sequences are SGHTA and FQGNSA. This CDR3 reads CASSLMVPGDRNTIYF. The CDR3 coding sequence is TGTGCCAGCAGCTTAATGGTACCAGGGGACCGGAACACCATATATTTT. Full variable domain (missing parts from reference TRBV7-2 and TRBJ1-3): GAGVSQSPSNKVTEKGKDVELRCDPISGHTALYWYRQSLGQGLEFLIYFQGNSAPDKSGLPSDRFSAERTGGSVSTLTIQRTQQEDSAVYLCASSLMVPGDRNTIYFGEGSWLTVV.

The chain carries TRBV15 and TRBJ1-5; weak D call: TRBD1 (5 bases). CDR3 length equals 15 residues. Trimming cost V 3 bases and J 0 bases, with 9 bases left between them. CDR1 and CDR2 from the germline V gene are LNHNV and YYDKDF (reference sequence). CDR3 bases: TGTGCCACCAGCAGGACAGCGAATAGCAATCAGCCCCAGCATTTT. It encodes CATSRTANSNQPQHF.

The gene calls are TRBV18 and TRBJ2-1, with 7 bases fitting TRBD2. V was clipped by 2 bases and J by 10 bases; unmatched bases: 11. Germline V gives CDR1 KGHSH, CDR2 LQKENI. CDR3 length: 15 residues. CDR3 region: CASSPSLTSLDEQFF. The CDR3 DNA reads TGTGCCAGCTCACCATCCTTGACTAGCTTGGACGAGCAGTTCTTC. Full variable domain (rest looked up from reference TRBV18 and TRBJ2-1): NAGVMQNPRHLVRRRGQEARLRCSPMKGHSHVYWYRQLPEEGLKFMVYLQKENIIDESGMPKERFSAEFPKEGPSILRIQQVVRGDSAAYFCASSPSLTSLDEQFFGPGTRLTVL.

The V and J genes are TRBV5-1 and TRBJ2-5, with 15 nucleotides matching TRBD2. From germline, CDR1 is SGHRS and CDR2 YFSETQ. This CDR3 comprises 17 residues. After removal of 4 bases from V and 3 bases from J, the junction contained 7 bases not matched to a gene. The CDR3: CASSRGLAGGPEETQYF. In DNA form, the CDR3 reads TGCGCCAGCAGCCGAGGACTAGCGGGAGGGCCGGAAGAGACCCAGTACTTC.

This chain connects TRBV29-1 to TRBJ2-1; TRBD2 agrees at 9 bases. This CDR3 is 15 amino acids long. After removal of 6 bases from V and 4 bases from J, the junction contained 10 bases not matched to a gene. CDR1 SQVTM and CDR2 ANQGSEA come from the germline V gene. In DNA form, the CDR3 reads TGCAGCGTCGAACTGACTAGCGGTAGTTACAATGAGCAGTTCTTC. It translates to CSVELTSGSYNEQFF.

This clone was counted a few times. The chain uses TRBV5-6 and TRBJ2-2, with 7 bases matching TRBD1. This CDR3 has 16 amino acids. Looked up from germline, CDR1 is SGHDT and CDR2 is YYEEEE. V was pared by 4 bases and J by 4 bases, with 10 bases of the junction left unmatched. The CDR3 DNA is TGTGCCAGCAGCCCTGAGACAGGGAAAAGCACCGGGGAGCTGTTTTTT. This encodes CASSPETGKSTGELFF.

The rearrangement joins TRBV27 to TRBJ2-3; maybe TRBD2 (5 bases). Germline CDR1 and CDR2: MNHEY and SMNVEV (reference sequence). The CDR3 consists of 15 residues. Trimming removed 6 bases from V and 1 base from J, with 14 bases in between. The CDR3 bases are TGTGCCAGCAGCATGGACTCCGGAGGCACAGATACGCAGTATTTT. Residues: CASSMDSGGTDTQYF.

The CDR3 protein is CASSLRVGTEPYEQYF. Written as DNA, the CDR3 is TGTGCCAGCAGCTTAAGGGTGGGGACAGAACCCTACGAGCAGTACTTC. The J gene is TRBJ2-7, the V gene TRBV7-2; 7 nucleotides line up with TRBD1. Germline loops: CDR1 SGHTA, CDR2 FQGNSA. This CDR3 has 16 residues. After removal of 2 bases from V and 2 bases from J, the junction contained 9 bases not matched to a gene.

This chain uses TRBV29-1 with TRBJ1-1; possible D gene TRBD1, 6 bases. The V gene lost 8 bases and the J gene lost 5 bases, with 12 bases spanning the gap. Per the germline V gene, CDR1 is SQVTM and CDR2 is ANQGSEA. The CDR3 has 11 amino acids. The CDR3 reads CSTSQGTEAFF. The CDR3 nucleotides are TGCAGCACGTCCCAGGGGACTGAAGCTTTCTTT. The full variable domain, with the rest looked up from reference TRBV29-1 and TRBJ1-1, is SAVISQKPSRDICQRGTSLTIQCQVDSQVTMMFWYRQQPGQSLTLIATANQGSEATYESGFVIDKFPISRPNLTFSTLTVSNMSPEDSSIYLCSTSQGTEAFFGQGTRLTVV.

This chain links TRBV5-4 with TRBJ2-2; a possible D gene is TRBD2 (6 bases). V was shortened by 0 bases and J by 7 bases, with 7 bases between the two germline ends. The CDR3 totals 13 residues. Germline V gene lookup returns CDR1 SGHNT and CDR2 YYREEE (reference sequence). CDR3 protein: CASSLGGVGELFF. The CDR3 nucleotides are TGTGCCAGCAGCTTGGGGGGGGTCGGGGAGCTGTTTTTT.

The CDR3 region has the DNA TGCGCCAGCAGCTTAGGATTGGAGGGTACCTCCTCCTACGAGCAGTACTTC. It encodes CASSLGLEGTSSYEQYF. The chain combines TRBV5-1 with TRBJ2-7; the D gene is possibly TRBD2 (6 bases). Germline V CDR1 and CDR2: SGHRS, YFSETQ. V shed 2 bases and J shed 0 bases, with 18 bases lying between them. The CDR3 extends over 17 amino acids.

The genes are TRBV28 and TRBJ1-2; TRBD1 agrees at 8 bases. The CDR3 is made up of 16 amino acids. V was pared by 3 bases and J by 8 bases, with 14 bases of the junction left unmatched. Germline values: CDR1 MDHEN, CDR2 SYDVKM. Here the CDR3 reads CASSFFRGQVLGGYTF. Written as DNA, the CDR3 is TGTGCCAGCAGTTTTTTTAGGGGACAGGTTCTCGGCGGCTACACCTTC.

The rearrangement links TRBV7-9 to TRBJ2-2; TRBD2 aligns across 10 bases. The CDR3 runs 14 residues. Germline V gene lookup returns CDR1 SEHNR and CDR2 FQNEAQ (reference sequence). V dropped 6 bases and J dropped 5; count of bases not matched to a gene: 3. CDR3 region: CASSSTSGTGELFF. In DNA, the CDR3 is TGTGCCAGCAGTTCGACTAGCGGGACCGGGGAGCTGTTTTTT.

The rearrangement links TRBV19 to TRBJ2-5, with 7 bases aligning to TRBD1. V was pared by 5 bases and J by 4 bases, with 7 bases of the junction left unmatched. The germline gives CDR1 LNHDA, CDR2 SQIVND (reference sequence). The CDR3 totals 14 residues. The CDR3 spells CASSGRQGPETQYF. CDR3 coding DNA: TGTGCCAGTAGTGGCAGACAGGGCCCAGAGACCCAGTACTTC.

The rearrangement links TRBV6-5 to TRBJ1-2; D remains ambiguous. CDR3 size: 14 residues. Trimming left V 5 bases short and J 6 bases short, with 16 bases between. Germline CDR1 is MNHEY and CDR2 is SVGAGI. CDR3 region: CASSPTFGGNGYTF. In nucleotides, the CDR3 is TGTGCCAGCAGTCCCACTTTTGGAGGGAATGGCTACACCTTC.

The rearrangement uses TRBV7-2 and TRBJ2-2; 8 nucleotides agree with TRBD2. This CDR3 has 18 amino acids. The germline gives CDR1 SGHTA, CDR2 FQGNSA. V gave up 10 bases and J gave up 4 bases; unmatched junction bases: 20. The CDR3 sequence: CATGGRLGGAYPTGELFF. The CDR3 DNA is TGTGCCACGGGAGGGAGATTGGGGGGCGCATACCCCACCGGGGAGCTGTTTTTT.

The chain employs TRBV7-6 and TRBJ1-3; 7 positions match TRBD1. The CDR3 consists of 20 residues. After removal of 5 bases from V and 0 bases from J, the junction contained 19 bases not matched to a gene. Germline V gene data show CDR1 as SGHVS and CDR2 as FNYEAQ. The CDR3, as DNA: TGTGCCAGCAGCGCAAGACCGGGACAGCGAACCCTAAGCTCTGGAAACACCATATATTTT. It yields the protein CASSARPGQRTLSSGNTIYF.

This rearrangement joins TRBV9 to TRBJ2-2, with 11 bases aligning to TRBD1. V shed 0 bases and J 5 bases; nucleotides not matched to a gene: 3. The germline V gene has CDR1 SGDLS and CDR2 YYNGEE. This CDR3 has 16 residues. The CDR3 region is CASSVAWDRGTGELFF. The CDR3 bases are TGTGCCAGCAGCGTAGCGTGGGACAGGGGGACCGGGGAGCTGTTTTTT.